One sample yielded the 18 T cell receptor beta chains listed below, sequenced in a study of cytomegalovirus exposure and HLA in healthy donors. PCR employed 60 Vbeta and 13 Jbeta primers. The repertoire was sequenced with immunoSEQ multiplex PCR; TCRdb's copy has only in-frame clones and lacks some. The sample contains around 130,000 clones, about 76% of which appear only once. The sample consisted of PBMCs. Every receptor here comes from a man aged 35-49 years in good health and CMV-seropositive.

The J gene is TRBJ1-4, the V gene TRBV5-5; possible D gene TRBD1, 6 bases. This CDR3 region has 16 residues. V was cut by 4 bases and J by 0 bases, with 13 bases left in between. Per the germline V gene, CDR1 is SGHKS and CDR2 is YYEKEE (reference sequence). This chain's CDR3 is CASSDPGHTTNEKLFF. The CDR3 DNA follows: TGTGCCAGCAGCGATCCGGGACATACAACTAATGAAAAACTGTTTTTT.

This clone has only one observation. CDR3 in amino acids: CASSPPRQGAFGGYTF. The CDR3 DNA reads as TGTGCCAGCTCACCACCACGACAGGGGGCCTTTGGTGGCTACACCTTC. The rearrangement links TRBV18 to TRBJ1-2; 10 bases align to TRBD1. The CDR3 consists of 16 residues. Germline CDR1 is KGHSH and CDR2 is LQKENI. Trimming at V came to 0 bases and at J to 7 bases, leaving 8 bases not matched to a gene.

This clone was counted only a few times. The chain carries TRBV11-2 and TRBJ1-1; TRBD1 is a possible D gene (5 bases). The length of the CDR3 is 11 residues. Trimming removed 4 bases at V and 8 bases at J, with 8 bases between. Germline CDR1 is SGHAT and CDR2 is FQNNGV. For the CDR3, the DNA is TGTGCCAGCAGCTACCCAGGGGAAGCTTTCTTT. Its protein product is CASSYPGEAFF. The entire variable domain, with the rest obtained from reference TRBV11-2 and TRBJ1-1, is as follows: EAGVAQSPRYKIIEKRQSVAFWCNPISGHATLYWYQQILGQGPKLLIQFQNNGVVDDSQLPKDRFSAERLKGVDSTLKIQPAKLEDSAVYLCASSYPGEAFFGQGTRLTVV.

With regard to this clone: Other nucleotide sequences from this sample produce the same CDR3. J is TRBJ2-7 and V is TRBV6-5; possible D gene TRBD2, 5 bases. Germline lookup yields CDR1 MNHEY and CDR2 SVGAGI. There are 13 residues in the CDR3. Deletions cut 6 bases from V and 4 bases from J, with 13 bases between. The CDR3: CASSVVSGYEQYF. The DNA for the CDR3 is TGTGCCAGCAGCGTGGTTTCGGGGTACGAGCAGTACTTC.

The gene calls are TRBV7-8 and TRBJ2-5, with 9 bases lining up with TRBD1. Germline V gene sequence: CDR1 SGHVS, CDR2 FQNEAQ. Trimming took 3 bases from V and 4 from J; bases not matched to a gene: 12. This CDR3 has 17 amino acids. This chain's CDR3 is CASSFMIRGTGRETQYF. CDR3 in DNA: TGTGCCAGCAGCTTTATGATTCGGGGGACAGGGAGAGAGACCCAGTACTTC. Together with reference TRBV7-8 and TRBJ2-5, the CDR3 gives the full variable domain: GAGVSQSPRYKVAKRGQDVALRCDPISGHVSLFWYQQALGQGPEFLTYFQNEAQLDKSGLPSDRFFAERPEGSVSTLKIQRTQQEDSAVYLCASSFMIRGTGRETQYFGPGTRLLVL.

In DNA form, the CDR3 reads TGTGCCAGCAAGAGGGAACAGGGGAACACTGAAGCTTTCTTT. Its translation is CASKREQGNTEAFF. The V and J genes are TRBV6-5 and TRBJ1-1, with a possible D match to TRBD1 (6 bases). Trimming removed 7 bases at V and 1 base at J, with 13 bases between. Germline CDR1 is MNHEY and CDR2 is SVGAGI. The CDR3 runs 14 residues.

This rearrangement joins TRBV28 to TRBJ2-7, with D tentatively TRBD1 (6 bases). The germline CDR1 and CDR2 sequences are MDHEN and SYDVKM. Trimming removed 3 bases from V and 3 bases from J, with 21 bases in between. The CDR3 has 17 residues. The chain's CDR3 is CASSFNPSGAVNYEQYF. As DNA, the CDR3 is TGTGCCAGCAGTTTCAACCCCTCAGGGGCGGTTAACTACGAGCAGTACTTC.

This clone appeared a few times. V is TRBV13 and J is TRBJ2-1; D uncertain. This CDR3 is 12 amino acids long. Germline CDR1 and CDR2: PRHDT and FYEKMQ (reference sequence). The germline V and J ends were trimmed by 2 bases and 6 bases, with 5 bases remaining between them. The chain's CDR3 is CASSLLPNEQFF. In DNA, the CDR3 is TGTGCCAGCAGCTTACTCCCCAATGAGCAGTTCTTC. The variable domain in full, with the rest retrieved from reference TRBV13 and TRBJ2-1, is AAGVIQSPRHLIKEKRETATLKCYPIPRHDTVYWYQQGPGQDPQFLISFYEKMQSDKGSIPDRFSAQQFSDYHSELNMSSLELGDSALYFCASSLLPNEQFFGPGTRLTVL.

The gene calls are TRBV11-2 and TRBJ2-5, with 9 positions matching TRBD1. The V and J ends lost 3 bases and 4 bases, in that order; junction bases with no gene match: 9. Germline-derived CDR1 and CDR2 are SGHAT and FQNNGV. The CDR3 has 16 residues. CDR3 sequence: CASSFARTGARETQYF. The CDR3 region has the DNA TGTGCCAGCAGCTTCGCTCGGACAGGGGCCCGAGAGACCCAGTACTTC.

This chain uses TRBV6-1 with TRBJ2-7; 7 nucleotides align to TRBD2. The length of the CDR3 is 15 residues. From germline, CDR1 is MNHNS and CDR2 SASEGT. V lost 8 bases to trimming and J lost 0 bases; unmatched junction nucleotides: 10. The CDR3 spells CASQNPGGSSYEQYF. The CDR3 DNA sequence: TGTGCCAGCCAAAACCCGGGCGGGAGCTCCTACGAGCAGTACTTC.

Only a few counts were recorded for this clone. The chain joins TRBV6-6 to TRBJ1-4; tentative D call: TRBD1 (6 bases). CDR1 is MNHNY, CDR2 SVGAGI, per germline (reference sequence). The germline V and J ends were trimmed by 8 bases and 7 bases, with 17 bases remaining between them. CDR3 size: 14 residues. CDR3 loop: CASRSGGAGEKLFF. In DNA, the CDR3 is TGTGCCAGCCGTTCTGGGGGGGCTGGTGAAAAACTGTTTTTT.

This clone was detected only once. CDR3 sequence reads: CASLHTGGGRTDTQYF. The CDR3 region has the DNA TGCGCCAGCCTACATACTGGCGGGGGACGCACAGATACGCAGTATTTT. The chain couples TRBV23-1 to TRBJ2-3, with 7 bases matching TRBD2. TRBV23-1 is annotated as an ORF whose role is uncertain. J was trimmed by 1 base and V by 8 bases; bases with no gene match: 12. CDR3 length: 16 amino acids.

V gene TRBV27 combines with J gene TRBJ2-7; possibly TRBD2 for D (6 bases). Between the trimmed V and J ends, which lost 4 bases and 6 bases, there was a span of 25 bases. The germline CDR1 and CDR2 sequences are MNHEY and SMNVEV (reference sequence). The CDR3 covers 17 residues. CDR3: CASSSYSSGLGAGEQYF. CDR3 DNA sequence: TGTGCCAGCAGTTCCTACTCCAGCGGGCTAGGGGCCGGCGAGCAGTACTTC.

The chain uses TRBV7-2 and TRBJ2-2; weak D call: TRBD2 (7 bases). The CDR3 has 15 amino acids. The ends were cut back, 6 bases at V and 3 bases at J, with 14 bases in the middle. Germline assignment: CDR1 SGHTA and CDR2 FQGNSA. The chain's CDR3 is CASRRGGAYTGELFF. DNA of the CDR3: TGTGCCAGCAGAAGGGGGGGGGCTTACACCGGGGAGCTGTTTTTT.

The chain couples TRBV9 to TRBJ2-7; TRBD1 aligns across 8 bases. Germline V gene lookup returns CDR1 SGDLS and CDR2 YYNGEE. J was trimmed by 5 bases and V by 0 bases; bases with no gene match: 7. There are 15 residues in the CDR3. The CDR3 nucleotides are TGTGCCAGCAGCGTAGCGGTAGGACAGGGCGACGAGCAGTACTTC. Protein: CASSVAVGQGDEQYF.

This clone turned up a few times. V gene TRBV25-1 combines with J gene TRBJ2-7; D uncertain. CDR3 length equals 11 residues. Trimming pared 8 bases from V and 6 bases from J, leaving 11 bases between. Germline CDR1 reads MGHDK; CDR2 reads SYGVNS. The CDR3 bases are TGTGCCAGCGGATGGAGCGCCGAGCAGTACTTC. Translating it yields CASGWSAEQYF.

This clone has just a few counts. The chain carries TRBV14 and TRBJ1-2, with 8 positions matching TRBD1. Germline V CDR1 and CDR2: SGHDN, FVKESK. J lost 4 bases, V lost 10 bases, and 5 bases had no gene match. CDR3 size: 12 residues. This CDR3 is CATWDRFYGYTF. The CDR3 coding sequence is TGTGCCACCTGGGACAGGTTCTATGGCTACACCTTC.

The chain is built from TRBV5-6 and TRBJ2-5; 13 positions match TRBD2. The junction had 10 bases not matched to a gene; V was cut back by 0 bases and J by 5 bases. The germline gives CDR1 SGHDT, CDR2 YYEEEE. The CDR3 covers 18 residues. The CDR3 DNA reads TGTGCCAGCAGCTTGGTGGGACTAGCGGGACCTCTGAGGGAGACCCAGTACTTC. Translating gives CASSLVGLAGPLRETQYF.